This is a list of T cell receptor beta chains from one sample in a study of T cell responses to AZD1222 COVID-19 vaccine. Method: immunoSEQ multiplex PCR; TCRdb's copy keeps in-frame clones and lacks some. Of roughly 100,000 clones listed, 82% were seen once; the top ten hold around 5.1%. The sequencing here drew on peripheral blood, taken on day 0 of AZD1222 vaccination. These receptor sequences come from an adult in good health. CDR3s include the opening cysteine and the closing phenylalanine or tryptophan. The D gene is left open where the match is weak. Some rows have no size entry. The others give once, few or many, or a class for an expanded clone.

TRBV15	TRBJ1-6	-	-	CATSGYRAGTSPLHF	TGTGCCACCAGCGGCTACCGAGCAGGGACTTCACCCCTCCACTTT
TRBV3-1/TRBV3-2	TRBJ2-7	few	-	CASSPFQGRMSEQYF	TGTGCCAGCAGCCCGTTCCAGGGAAGAATGAGCGAGCAGTACTTC
TRBV10-3	TRBJ2-2	-	-	CAISERGTNTGELFF	TGTGCCATCAGTGAGCGGGGGACAAACACCGGGGAGCTGTTTTTT
TRBV6-2/TRBV6-3	TRBJ1-2	-	-	CASSYSSVAGVYGYTF	TGTGCCAGCAGTTACTCGAGTGTCGCAGGGGTTTATGGCTACACCTTC
TRBV6-4	TRBJ2-2	-	-	CASSLLGGTGELFF	TGTGCCAGCAGCCTCCTAGGAGGCACCGGGGAGCTGTTTTTT
TRBV5-1	TRBJ2-2	-	-	CASSQTGSNSGELFF	TGCGCCAGCAGCCAAACAGGGAGTAATTCCGGGGAGCTGTTTTTT
TRBV19	TRBJ1-1	-	-	CASSPVGRHTEAFF	TGTGCCAGTAGTCCGGTCGGGAGACACACTGAAGCTTTCTTT
TRBV11-2	TRBJ2-2	-	-	CASTKEGADTGELFF	TGTGCCAGCACCAAGGAGGGGGCGGACACCGGGGAGCTGTTTTTT
TRBV11-1	TRBJ1-2	few	-	CASSLMANYGYTF	TGTGCCAGCAGCCTGATGGCTAACTATGGCTACACCTTC
TRBV5-1	TRBJ2-7	-	TRBD2	CASSVGLAVSYEQYF	TGCGCCAGCAGCGTGGGACTAGCGGTCTCCTACGAGCAGTACTTC
TRBV7-9	TRBJ2-1	few	TRBD1	CASSPGQGADWFF	TGTGCCAGCAGCCCCGGACAGGGGGCGGACTGGTTCTTC
TRBV27	TRBJ1-6	-	TRBD1	CASSSPRGEFYNSPLHF	TGTGCCAGCAGTTCCCCCAGGGGGGAGTTTTATAATTCACCCCTCCACTTT
TRBV6-1	TRBJ2-5	-	-	CASSENPSRVSPETQYF	TGTGCCAGCAGTGAAAACCCCAGCCGAGTCTCCCCCGAGACCCAGTACTTC
TRBV12-5	TRBJ1-5	-	-	CASGLVSGLHSNQPQHF	TGTGCTAGTGGTTTGGTAAGCGGCCTACATAGCAATCAGCCCCAGCATTTT
TRBV19	TRBJ1-5	-	-	CASSMGGHLSNQPQHF	TGTGCCAGTAGTATGGGGGGTCACCTAAGCAATCAGCCCCAGCATTTT
TRBV25-1	TRBJ1-2	-	-	CASSPQGNYGYTF	TGTGCCAGCAGCCCGCAGGGCAACTATGGCTACACCTTC
TRBV21-1	TRBJ2-7	-	-	CASSKGQGASREQYF	TGTGCCAGCAGCAAAGGACAGGGGGCTTCACGGGAGCAGTACTTC
TRBV11-3	TRBJ2-3	once	TRBD2	CASSLERGGRWDTQYF	TGTGCCAGCAGCTTAGAGCGGGGGGGGCGTTGGGATACGCAGTATTTT